Each of the 30 T cell receptor beta chains below was sequenced from the same sample in a study of blood T cell repertoires in COVID-19 (dated by TCRdb to 2019 to 2021). The library was prepared using the immunoSEQ multiplex PCR assay. TCRdb holds this immuneACCESS table with in-frame rearrangements only. Some clones are missing; in checked studies, unresolved V genes explain under half, and the rest has no known cause. Here the sample has about 70,000 clones; approximately 89% occur a single time. The ten most abundant clones make up 10% to 15% of the sample. The sample consisted of peripheral blood. The receptors come from a woman aged 55-70 years with acute or convalescent COVID-19.

The chain recombines TRBV6-5 with TRBJ2-3, with D possibly being TRBD2 (6 bases). The V and J ends lost 5 bases and 8 bases respectively, with 11 bases between them. The CDR3 spans 12 residues. Germline lookup yields CDR1 MNHEY and CDR2 SVGAGI. CDR3 protein: CASSRDSGTQYF. DNA of the CDR3: TGTGCCAGCAGTCGGGACTCGGGTACGCAGTATTTT.

This clone was seen just once. The chain carries TRBV6-6 and TRBJ2-1; TRBD2 matches 9 bases. Germline V gene sequence: CDR1 MNHNY, CDR2 SVGAGI (reference sequence). This CDR3 has 15 residues. V lost 5 bases, J lost 4 bases, and 6 bases stayed unmatched. In nucleotides, the CDR3 is TGTGCCAGCAGTCTGAGCGGGGGGTCTTACAATGAGCAGTTCTTC. This sequence encodes CASSLSGGSYNEQFF.

Here the CDR3 DNA reads TGTGCCAGCAGCATGCGGGGGGCGGGCACAGATACGCAGTATTTT. It translates to CASSMRGAGTDTQYF. The gene calls are TRBV6-5 and TRBJ2-3; 8 bases are a match to TRBD2. The V segment lost 6 bases and the J segment 1 base; nucleotides outside the gene matches: 6. Germline V CDR1 and CDR2: MNHEY, SVGAGI. The CDR3 extends over 15 amino acids.

Only one count was recorded for this clone. The chain has TRBV21-1 and TRBJ1-5. TRBV21-1 is termed a pseudogene. The CDR3 spans 19 residues. The CDR3 DNA is TGTGCCAGCAGCAAAATGGGGAGACCGCTGGTTTATAGCAATCAGCCCCAGCATTTT. Protein: CASSKMGRPLVYSNQPQHF.

The chain combines TRBV5-1 with TRBJ2-5, with TRBD1 matching over 7 bases. V gave up 3 bases and J gave up 1 base; unmatched junction bases: 3. CDR3 length equals 14 residues. Germline values: CDR1 SGHRS, CDR2 YFSETQ. The CDR3 is CASSSGTVQETQYF. Written as DNA, the CDR3 is TGCGCCAGCAGCTCGGGGACAGTCCAAGAGACCCAGTACTTC.

The chain recombines TRBV28 with TRBJ2-5; 8 bases are a match to TRBD1. Germline CDR1 MDHEN, CDR2 SYDVKM. With 6 bases clipped from V and 5 bases from J, the junction kept 11 bases outside the gene matches. The CDR3 length is 15 residues. CDR3 DNA: TGTGCCAGCAGCAGTCCGGCAGGGGGCACGGAGACCCAGTACTTC. Encoded protein: CASSSPAGGTETQYF.

In regard to this clone: This specimen includes other DNA sequences encoding the same CDR3. The chain carries TRBV7-7 and TRBJ2-5; 8 bases are a match to TRBD2. Germline loops: CDR1 SSHAT, CDR2 FNYEAQ (reference sequence). With 1 base clipped from V and 2 bases from J, the junction kept 3 bases outside the gene matches. The CDR3 spans 15 residues. CDR3 amino acids: CASSLVTSGQETQYF. Written as DNA, the CDR3 is TGTGCCAGCAGCTTAGTTACTAGCGGACAAGAGACCCAGTACTTC.

The chain carries TRBV18 and TRBJ2-6; D remains unclear. Germline-derived CDR1 and CDR2 are KGHSH and LQKENI. CDR3 size: 15 residues. The V and J ends lost 3 bases and 3 bases respectively, with 9 bases between them. This chain's CDR3 is CASSPSLGGANVLTF. CDR3 coding DNA: TGTGCCAGCTCACCTTCTCTCGGTGGGGCCAACGTCCTGACTTTC.

The rearrangement joins TRBV5-4 to TRBJ2-3, with 9 bases identical to TRBD2. Trimming took 2 bases from V and 2 from J; bases not matched to a gene: 6. This CDR3 has 16 residues. Germline V gives CDR1 SGHNT, CDR2 YYREEE (reference sequence). CDR3 coding DNA: TGTGCCAGCAGCTTTCAGCGGGGGGCCATCACAGATACGCAGTATTTT. This sequence encodes CASSFQRGAITDTQYF.

There are many counts of this clone. The chain employs TRBV4-2 and TRBJ2-3; 11 bases map to TRBD2. With 2 bases clipped from V and 4 bases from J, the junction kept 2 bases outside the gene matches. Germline V gene sequence: CDR1 LGHNA, CDR2 YNFKEQ. CDR3 size: 15 residues. The CDR3 sequence is CASSQTSGGPDTQYF. The CDR3 DNA reads as TGTGCCAGCAGCCAAACTAGCGGGGGCCCAGATACGCAGTATTTT.

The rearrangement uses TRBV27 and TRBJ2-2, with 13 bases that match TRBD2. J gave up 6 bases and V 5 bases, and 15 bases lay outside the gene matches. CDR3 length equals 19 residues. Germline lookup yields CDR1 MNHEY and CDR2 SMNVEV (reference sequence). DNA for the CDR3: TGTGCCAGCAGTCCCGAACCAACACTAGCGGGGGGGCGGTCCGGGGAGCTGTTTTTT. Its translation is CASSPEPTLAGGRSGELFF.

The chain is built from TRBV7-2 and TRBJ1-4, with a tentative D call TRBD1 (5 bases). The CDR3 has 15 amino acids. CDR1 SGHTA and CDR2 FQGNSA come from the germline V gene. The germline V and J ends were trimmed by 5 bases and 5 bases, with 15 bases remaining between them. CDR3 in amino acids: CASSQRGGRNEKLFF. The CDR3 DNA is TGTGCCAGCAGCCAGCGGGGGGGTAGGAATGAAAAACTGTTTTTT.

The chain couples TRBV6-6 to TRBJ2-7, with 8 bases identical to TRBD2. The J segment lost 3 bases and the V segment lost 7 bases, leaving 14 bases of the junction unmatched. Per germline, CDR1 MNHNY and CDR2 SVGAGI (reference sequence). The CDR3 consists of 16 residues. The CDR3 loop is CASTHPGLDRNYEQYF. In DNA form, the CDR3 reads TGTGCCAGCACCCATCCGGGACTAGATCGAAACTACGAGCAGTACTTC.

The chain uses TRBV5-4 and TRBJ2-1; 8 nucleotides align to TRBD2. Germline V gene lookup returns CDR1 SGHNT and CDR2 YYREEE (reference sequence). V lost 4 bases and J lost 5; bases outside the gene matches: 8. CDR3 length: 15 amino acids. In DNA, the CDR3 is TGTGCCAGCAGCCCAGGGACTAGGACCCACAATGAGCAGTTCTTC. It specifies CASSPGTRTHNEQFF.

This clone was found once. This chain uses TRBV28 with TRBJ1-1; a weak D match, TRBD1 (6 bases). Trimming cost V 6 bases and J 1 base, with 18 bases left between them. Germline CDR1 is MDHEN and CDR2 is SYDVKM. This CDR3 is 16 amino acids long. CDR3 bases: TGTGCCAGCAGCATACGTAGAGGGGGGGGGAACACTGAAGCTTTCTTT. This gives the protein CASSIRRGGGNTEAFF.

The J gene is TRBJ2-7, the V gene TRBV9; TRBD1 aligns across 10 bases. Germline V lookup: CDR1 SGDLS, CDR2 YYNGEE. CDR3 length: 14 amino acids. After removal of 4 bases from V and 5 bases from J, the junction contained 6 bases not matched to a gene. The CDR3 nucleotides are TGTGCCAGCAGCAAACGGGACAGGGGCAACGAGCAGTACTTC. It codes for CASSKRDRGNEQYF.

This chain connects TRBV3-1 (or the pseudogene TRBV3-2) to TRBJ2-7, with D uncertain. CDR3 length: 13 amino acids. The germline CDR1 and CDR2 sequences are LGHDT and YNNKEL (reference sequence). V dropped 0 bases and J dropped 3 bases, with 6 bases sitting between them. The CDR3 DNA reads TGTGCCAGCAGCCAAGAGGCACGCTACGAGCAGTACTTC. Translated: CASSQEARYEQYF.

The chain has TRBV9 and TRBJ2-6; D is undetermined. Germline assignment: CDR1 SGDLS and CDR2 YYNGEE. The CDR3 sequence is 16 residues long. Trimming left V 1 base short and J 0 bases short, with 8 bases between. In DNA, the CDR3 is TGTGCCAGCAGCGTAACATCAAGCTCTGGGGCCAACGTCCTGACTTTC. Translation: CASSVTSSSGANVLTF.

This rearrangement joins TRBV7-9 to TRBJ1-1; D may be TRBD1 (6 bases). In germline, CDR1 is SEHNR, CDR2 FQNEAQ (reference sequence). V dropped 4 bases and J dropped 7 bases, with 19 bases sitting between them. The CDR3 is 15 amino acids. CDR3 sequence: CASSWSLDSQNEAFF. CDR3 bases: TGTGCCAGCAGCTGGTCCTTGGACAGCCAAAATGAAGCTTTCTTT.

The chain joins TRBV3-1 (or the pseudogene TRBV3-2) to TRBJ2-7; 9 bases match TRBD2. This CDR3 has 15 residues. After removal of 4 bases from V and 3 bases from J, the junction contained 7 bases not matched to a gene. Germline assignment: CDR1 LGHDT and CDR2 YNNKEL (reference sequence). CDR3 bases: TGTGCCAGCAGCCGACTAGCGGTCGAAGGCTACGAGCAGTACTTC. Its translation is CASSRLAVEGYEQYF.

The V gene is TRBV4-1, the J gene TRBJ1-6, with D hard to call. The V end was cut by 1 base, the J end by 9 bases, with 22 bases between. The CDR3 runs 18 residues. Germline lookup yields CDR1 MGHRA and CDR2 YSYEKL. The CDR3 loop reads CASSQAIAVAGKGSPLHF. The CDR3 DNA sequence: TGCGCCAGCAGCCAAGCTATAGCGGTAGCAGGCAAGGGTTCACCCCTCCACTTT.

The chain joins TRBV11-2 to TRBJ2-7; 8 bases line up with TRBD1. The CDR3 spans 13 residues. J was trimmed by 6 bases and V by 6 bases; bases with no gene match: 7. Germline lookup yields CDR1 SGHAT and CDR2 FQNNGV. The CDR3 bases are TGTGCCAGCAGAGAGACAGGGGAAAGCGAGCAGTACTTC. It encodes CASRETGESEQYF.

Concerning this clone itself: Other DNA variants within this sample encode the same CDR3. This rearrangement joins TRBV19 to TRBJ1-2, with 7 bases aligning to TRBD1. CDR3 length: 13 residues. Germline V gene sequence: CDR1 LNHDA, CDR2 SQIVND (reference sequence). With 5 bases clipped from V and 8 bases from J, the junction kept 8 bases outside the gene matches. CDR3 nucleotides: TGTGCCAGTAGTCTTGACAGGGTGGAAGGCTACACCTTC. It yields the protein CASSLDRVEGYTF.

V usage is TRBV29-1 and J usage is TRBJ1-2; D not resolved. CDR1 and CDR2 (germline): SQVTM, ANQGSEA. This CDR3 has 13 amino acids. Trimming stripped 4 bases from V and 5 bases from J, with 14 bases between. This CDR3 is CSVASGDRYGYTF. The CDR3 DNA sequence: TGCAGCGTTGCTTCCGGGGATCGATATGGCTACACCTTC.

V gene TRBV5-1 combines with J gene TRBJ2-2; D perhaps matches TRBD1 (5 bases). This CDR3 has 17 residues. The V end was cut by 5 bases, the J end by 6 bases, with 23 bases between. The V gene's germline CDR1 is SGHRS and CDR2 YFSETQ. The CDR3 region is CASSFGAGGAPAGELFF. CDR3 sequence (DNA): TGCGCCAGCAGTTTTGGGGCCGGCGGCGCACCCGCCGGGGAGCTGTTTTTT.

The chain carries TRBV3-1 (or the pseudogene TRBV3-2) and TRBJ1-4; D call uncertain. The V end was cut by 3 bases, the J end by 4 bases, with 12 bases between. Germline CDR1 and CDR2: LGHDT and YNNKEL (reference sequence). The CDR3 is 15 residues long. CDR3 protein: CASSQAIRVNEKLFF. CDR3 in DNA: TGTGCCAGCAGCCAGGCGATCCGGGTTAATGAAAAACTGTTTTTT.

This chain joins TRBV27 and TRBJ2-7, with 15 bases identical to TRBD2. The CDR3 is made up of 18 amino acids. The ends lost 3 bases at V and 2 bases at J; junction bases unmatched: 8. Germline V gene data show CDR1 as MNHEY and CDR2 as SMNVEV (reference sequence). The CDR3 bases are TGTGCCAGCAGTTTGCGTCCCGGGACTAGCGGGGGGACCTACGAGCAGTACTTC. Translating gives CASSLRPGTSGGTYEQYF.

This rearrangement joins TRBV19 to TRBJ1-5; 9 nucleotides agree with TRBD1. V was pared by 4 bases and J by 3 bases, with 10 bases of the junction left unmatched. There are 17 residues in the CDR3. Germline values: CDR1 LNHDA, CDR2 SQIVND (reference sequence). The CDR3 here is CASSNPGQGSDNQPQHF. The CDR3 DNA is TGTGCCAGTAGTAACCCGGGACAGGGTAGTGACAATCAGCCCCAGCATTTT.

The chain links TRBV18 to TRBJ1-6, with D hard to call. The V and J ends lost 2 bases and 6 bases respectively, with 8 bases between them. The CDR3 totals 14 residues. Germline V gene sequence: CDR1 KGHSH, CDR2 LQKENI. CDR3 protein: CASSPMAVNSPLHF. The DNA of the CDR3 is TGTGCCAGCTCACCAATGGCAGTTAATTCACCCCTCCACTTT.

The J gene is TRBJ1-1, the V gene TRBV15; D uncertain. The CDR3 covers 13 residues. Trimming took off 10 bases at V and 2 bases at J, with 14 bases between the two ends. Germline V lookup: CDR1 LNHNV, CDR2 YYDKDF (reference sequence). This CDR3 is CAIRSTINTEAFF. As DNA, the CDR3 is TGTGCCATAAGGAGCACGATCAACACTGAAGCTTTCTTT. Full variable domain (rest looked up from reference TRBV15 and TRBJ1-1): DAMVIQNPRYQVTQFGKPVTLSCSQTLNHNVMYWYQQKSSQAPKLLFHYYDKDFNNEADTPDNFQSRRPNTSFCFLDIRSPGLGDTAMYLCAIRSTINTEAFFGQGTRLTVV.